This TCR beta chain was documented in a study of shared clonotypes between healthy human individuals. Study results and caveats: Sampling included only blood; tissue repertoires likely differ.

Germline V gives CDR1 SEHNR, CDR2 FQNEAQ (reference sequence). V was trimmed by 6 bases and J by 2 bases, leaving 7 bases between them. The CDR3 is made up of 13 amino acids. For this clone: What it binds is unknown.

In the naive CD8 group, cells lacked CD45RO and were positively selected for CCR7, so terminally differentiated effector memory CD45RA+ cells were left out. Recent vaccinations or acute infections were absent in the healthy HIV-negative adult donors. Sequencing used immunoSEQ multiplex PCR; TCRdb keeps in-frame clones, though not all of them. In the table there are roughly 2 million clones, about 95% of which are singletons. The V gene is TRBV7-9, the J gene TRBJ2-2, with unresolved D. The receptor was isolated from a man in his late teens or twenties in good health. Source material: naive CD8+ T cells sorted from blood. This chain's CDR3 is CASSTTNTGELFF. In DNA, the CDR3 is TGTGCCAGCAGTACCACCAACACCGGGGAGCTGTTTTTT.